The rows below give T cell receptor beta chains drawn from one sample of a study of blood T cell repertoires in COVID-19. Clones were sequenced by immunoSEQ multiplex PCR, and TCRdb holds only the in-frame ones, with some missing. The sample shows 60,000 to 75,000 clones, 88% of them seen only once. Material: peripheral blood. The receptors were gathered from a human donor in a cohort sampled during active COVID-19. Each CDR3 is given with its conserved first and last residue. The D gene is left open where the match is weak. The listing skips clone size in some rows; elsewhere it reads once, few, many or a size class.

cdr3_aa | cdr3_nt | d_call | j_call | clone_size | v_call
CATSQANEQYF | TGTGCCACCTCACAGGCGAACGAGCAGTACTTC | . | TRBJ2-7 | . | TRBV6-5
CATNPYKETEAFF | TGTGCCACAAACCCCTATAAGGAGACTGAAGCTTTCTTT | . | TRBJ1-1 | once | TRBV6-6
CASSYWGQVNTEAFF | TGTGCCAGCAGTTATTGGGGACAGGTGAACACTGAAGCTTTCTTT | TRBD1 | TRBJ1-1 | . | TRBV6-5
CATSDLPGGLKRDTQYF | TGTGCCACCAGTGATTTGCCGGGGGGGCTAAAACGAGATACGCAGTATTTT | TRBD2 | TRBJ2-3 | . | TRBV24-1
CASSVTGTSGGNWGTGELFF | TGTGCCAGTAGTGTGACCGGGACTAGCGGGGGTAATTGGGGGACCGGGGAGCTGTTTTTT | TRBD2 | TRBJ2-2 | . | TRBV19
CASSYITSGDNEQFF | TGTGCCAGCAGTTACATTACTAGCGGGGACAATGAGCAGTTCTTC | TRBD2 | TRBJ2-1 | . | TRBV6-5
CASSAGTKYTEAFF | TGTGCCAGCAGCGCCGGGACAAAGTATACTGAAGCTTTCTTT | . | TRBJ1-1 | . | TRBV5-6
CASSLVQGSTETQYF | TGTGCCAGCAGCTTGGTACAGGGCTCGACTGAGACCCAGTACTTC | . | TRBJ2-5 | . | TRBV5-6
CASSFLWEAYEQYF | TGTGCCAGCAGCTTTTTGTGGGAGGCCTACGAGCAGTACTTC | . | TRBJ2-7 | . | TRBV11-2
CASSIPGQGRRANYGYTF | TGTGCCAGTAGTATACCGGGACAGGGACGGAGGGCTAACTATGGCTACACCTTC | TRBD1 | TRBJ1-2 | . | TRBV19
CASSQSWRQPRGNQPQHF | TGCGCCAGCAGTCAATCGTGGAGACAGCCTAGGGGCAATCAGCCCCAGCATTTT | . | TRBJ1-5 | . | TRBV23-1
CASSQGGLAGGPMVYNEQFF | TGTGCCAGCAGCCAAGGGGGACTAGCGGGAGGGCCGATGGTCTACAATGAGCAGTTCTTC | TRBD2 | TRBJ2-1 | . | TRBV4-2
CASSLTSALGRNEQFF | TGTGCCAGCAGCCTGACTAGCGCCCTCGGTAGGAATGAGCAGTTCTTC | TRBD2 | TRBJ2-1 | . | TRBV7-2
CASSLSWARDTQYF | TGTGCCAGCAGCTTGAGCTGGGCCCGGGATACGCAGTATTTT | . | TRBJ2-3 | . | TRBV5-5
CASSPTSSSGELFF | TGTGCCAGCAGCCCGACTAGCAGCTCCGGGGAGCTGTTTTTT | TRBD2 | TRBJ2-2 | few | TRBV13
CASSLASGGTDTQYF | TGTGCCAGCAGCCTAGCGTCGGGAGGAACAGATACGCAGTATTTT | TRBD2 | TRBJ2-3 | . | TRBV7-2
CAWSGDRGSYNEQFF | TGTGCCTGGAGTGGGGACAGGGGGTCCTACAATGAGCAGTTCTTC | TRBD1 | TRBJ2-1 | . | TRBV30
CASSARLDRYNEQFF | TGTGCCAGCAGTGCCCGACTTGACCGATACAATGAGCAGTTCTTC | . | TRBJ2-1 | . | TRBV2
CASKDRAGDTQYF | TGTGCCAGTAAGGACAGGGCGGGCGATACGCAGTATTTT | TRBD1 | TRBJ2-3 | . | TRBV19
CASISGQVSYNEQFF | TGTGCCAGCATCTCGGGACAGGTTTCCTACAATGAGCAGTTCTTC | TRBD1 | TRBJ2-1 | . | TRBV6-5
CASGLAGGETQYF | TGCGCCAGCGGGTTAGCGGGAGGTGAGACCCAGTACTTC | TRBD2 | TRBJ2-5 | . | TRBV10-2
CASSLSSTTHHNEQFF | TGTGCCAGCAGTTTATCTAGTACTACTCACCACAATGAGCAGTTCTTC | . | TRBJ2-1 | . | TRBV27
CASSDTGTDTQYF | TGTGCCAGCAGTGACACGGGCACAGATACGCAGTATTTT | . | TRBJ2-3 | many | TRBV6-4
CAWSVQDRGRFF | TGTGCCTGGAGTGTACAAGACCGAGGGAGGTTCTTC | . | TRBJ2-1 | few | TRBV30
CASSLMGLVGEAQYF | TGTGCCAGCAGCTTAATGGGACTAGTTGGGGAGGCCCAGTACTTC | TRBD2 | TRBJ2-5 | . | TRBV7-3
CASSFRDTREYF | TGTGCCAGCAGCTTCCGGGATACTCGCGAGTACTTC | . | TRBJ2-7 | . | TRBV12-1
CASSSTGTGGMNTEAFF | TGTGCCAGCAGTTCCACCGGGACAGGGGGGATGAACACTGAAGCTTTCTTT | TRBD1 | TRBJ1-1 | . | TRBV27
CASSLSGYEQYF | TGTGCCAGCAGTTTATCGGGCTACGAGCAGTACTTC | . | TRBJ2-7 | . | TRBV12-3/TRBV12-4
CASSPQTKRLTTGNTIYF | TGTGCCAGCTCACCCCAAACGAAGAGGCTTACTACAGGAAACACCATATATTTT | . | TRBJ1-3 | once | TRBV18
CASSHDRGGSGANVLTF | TGCGCCAGCAGCCATGACAGGGGCGGTTCTGGGGCCAACGTCCTGACTTTC | TRBD1 | TRBJ2-6 | . | TRBV5-1
CAISGTSGRVGETQYF | TGTGCCATCAGTGGGACTAGCGGGAGGGTCGGCGAGACCCAGTACTTC | TRBD2 | TRBJ2-5 | . | TRBV10-3
CASSTGGVNTGELFF | TGTGCCAGCAGTACAGGGGGAGTGAACACCGGGGAGCTGTTTTTT | TRBD1 | TRBJ2-2 | few | TRBV27
CASSSGTGELFF | TGCGCCAGCAGCTCGGGCACCGGGGAGCTGTTTTTT | . | TRBJ2-2 | . | TRBV5-1
CASSLQGLNNEQFF | TGTGCCAGCAGTTTACAGGGCCTAAACAATGAGCAGTTCTTC | . | TRBJ2-1 | . | TRBV28
CASSPRQAGANVLTF | TGCGCCAGCAGCCCACGACAGGCTGGGGCCAACGTCCTGACTTTC | . | TRBJ2-6 | . | TRBV5-1
CASSRTGLALNTGELFF | TGTGCCAGCAGCCGGACAGGGCTAGCGCTAAACACCGGGGAGCTGTTTTTT | TRBD1 | TRBJ2-2 | . | TRBV2